This TCR beta chain was captured by sequencing in a study of T cell changes during pregnancy in multiple sclerosis. Germline V CDR1 and CDR2: DFQATT, SNEGSKA (reference sequence). The CDR3 is 11 amino acids. Trimming took 5 bases from V and 6 from J, leaving 11 bases between them. The data were produced by immunoSEQ multiplex PCR, yet TCRdb's version contains in-frame clones alone and is incomplete. The table records some 99,000 clones, approximately 93% of them present only once. This clone is deemed medium-sized. Here the sequenced sample was peripheral blood, taken after pregnancy. The clonotype originates from a female donor with multiple sclerosis, enrolled in a pregnancy study. This sequence joins TRBV20-1 and TRBJ2-7; TRBD2 might be the D (6 bases). In DNA, the CDR3 is TGCAGTGCTCGAAGACTAGTCGAGCAGTACTTC. Translating it yields CSARRLVEQYF.